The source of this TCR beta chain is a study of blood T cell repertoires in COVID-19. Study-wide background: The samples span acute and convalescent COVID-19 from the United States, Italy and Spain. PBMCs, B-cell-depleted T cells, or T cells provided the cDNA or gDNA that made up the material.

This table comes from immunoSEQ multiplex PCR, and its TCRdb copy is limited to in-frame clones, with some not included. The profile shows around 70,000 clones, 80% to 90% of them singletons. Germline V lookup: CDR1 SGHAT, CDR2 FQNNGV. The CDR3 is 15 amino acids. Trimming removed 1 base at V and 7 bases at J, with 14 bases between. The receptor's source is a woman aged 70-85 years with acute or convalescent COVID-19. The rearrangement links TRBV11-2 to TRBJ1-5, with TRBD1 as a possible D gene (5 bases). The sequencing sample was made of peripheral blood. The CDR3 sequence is CASSLGLGLGQPQHF. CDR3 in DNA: TGTGCCAGCAGCTTAGGGCTGGGGCTAGGGCAGCCCCAGCATTTT.